These 10 T cell receptor beta chains originate from one sample sequenced in a study of blood T cell repertoires in COVID-19. Using immunoSEQ multiplex PCR, the repertoire was profiled, and TCRdb retains in-frame clones only, with some absent. This table holds fewer than 250,000 clones, roughly four fifths found once. The sample was peripheral blood. These receptors were obtained from a woman between 65 and 79 years old with acute or convalescent COVID-19.

The CDR3 DNA is TGTGCCAGTAGTTCGCAGGGGACAGGGCAAACTGAAGCTTTCTTT. Translating it yields CASSSQGTGQTEAFF. The V gene is TRBV19, the J gene TRBJ1-1; 9 bases align to TRBD1. This CDR3 has 15 residues. V lost 5 bases and J lost 5; bases outside the gene matches: 9. Germline V gene data show CDR1 as LNHDA and CDR2 as SQIVND (reference sequence).

This chain links TRBV18 with TRBJ1-2; maybe TRBD1 (5 bases). Deletions cut 3 bases from V and 3 bases from J, with 8 bases between. CDR1 is KGHSH, CDR2 LQKENI, per germline. The CDR3 has 13 amino acids. In DNA, the CDR3 is TGTGCCAGCTCACCGGTACAGGACTATGGCTACACCTTC. This encodes CASSPVQDYGYTF. Full variable domain (missing parts from reference TRBV18 and TRBJ1-2): NAGVMQNPRHLVRRRGQEARLRCSPMKGHSHVYWYRQLPEEGLKFMVYLQKENIIDESGMPKERFSAEFPKEGPSILRIQQVVRGDSAAYFCASSPVQDYGYTFGSGTRLTVV.

The chain employs TRBV28 and TRBJ2-2; 7 bases align to TRBD1. The length of the CDR3 is 18 residues. J gave up 3 bases and V 4 bases, and 14 bases lay outside the gene matches. Germline lookup yields CDR1 MDHEN and CDR2 SYDVKM. CDR3 protein: CASSSDRAPRAYTGELFF. The CDR3 DNA follows: TGTGCCAGCAGTTCCGACAGGGCCCCACGGGCCTACACCGGGGAGCTGTTTTTT.

The rearrangement uses TRBV18 and TRBJ2-1; D is uncertain. Per the germline V gene, CDR1 is KGHSH and CDR2 is LQKENI. The CDR3 is 16 amino acids. V dropped 3 bases and J dropped 0 bases, with 12 bases sitting between them. The CDR3 nucleotides are TGTGCCAGCTCACCTATTCGACGGAGCTCCTACAATGAGCAGTTCTTC. Translated: CASSPIRRSSYNEQFF.

Only one count was recorded for this clone. The CDR3 sequence: CASSYGTGYMNTEAFF. Here the CDR3 DNA reads TGTGCCAGCAGTTACGGGACAGGGTATATGAACACTGAAGCTTTCTTT. The V gene is TRBV6-5, the J gene TRBJ1-1, with 9 nucleotides matching TRBD1. Germline CDR1 and CDR2: MNHEY and SVGAGI. The CDR3 loop spans 16 amino acids. J lost 0 bases, V lost 2 bases, and 4 bases had no gene match.

The chain links TRBV5-5 to TRBJ2-5; 7 nucleotides agree with TRBD1. Germline V gene lookup returns CDR1 SGHKS and CDR2 YYEKEE (reference sequence). The CDR3 is 15 residues long. V shed 5 bases, J shed 3 bases, and the junction held 10 bases outside the gene matches. In DNA, the CDR3 is TGTGCCAGCAGTCGACAGGGTTTAAGAGAAGAGACCCAGTACTTC. Encoded protein: CASSRQGLREETQYF. The full variable domain, with the rest looked up from reference TRBV5-5 and TRBJ2-5, is DAGVTQSPTHLIKTRGQQVTLRCSPISGHKSVSWYQQVLGQGPQFIFQYYEKEERGRGNFPDRFSARQFPNYSSELNVNALLLGDSALYLCASSRQGLREETQYFGPGTRLLVL.

The rearrangement uses TRBV5-1 and TRBJ2-1, with a possible D match to TRBD1 (7 bases). This CDR3 is built from 15 residues. The V gene's germline CDR1 is SGHRS and CDR2 YFSETQ. V dropped 4 bases and J dropped 4 bases, with 15 bases sitting between them. Here the CDR3 DNA reads TGCGCCAGCAGCGGGAGGCTGACAGGGTACAATGAGCAGTTCTTC. Translated: CASSGRLTGYNEQFF.

The gene calls are TRBV5-1 and TRBJ1-1; D uncertain. The length of the CDR3 is 14 residues. From germline, CDR1 is SGHRS and CDR2 YFSETQ. Trimming removed 0 bases from V and 4 bases from J, with 10 bases in between. CDR3 protein: CASSLEAGRTEAFF. Here the CDR3 DNA reads TGCGCCAGCAGCTTGGAGGCAGGTCGCACTGAAGCTTTCTTT.

This clone was observed once. This chain connects TRBV19 to TRBJ2-2; TRBD1 agrees at 11 bases. The CDR3 consists of 15 residues. Per the germline V gene, CDR1 is LNHDA and CDR2 is SQIVND (reference sequence). After removal of 7 bases from V and 5 bases from J, the junction contained 6 bases not matched to a gene. The CDR3 nucleotides read TGTGCCAGTACCAGGACAGGGGGCTTTACCGGGGAGCTGTTTTTT. This gives the protein CASTRTGGFTGELFF.

This chain links TRBV12-3 or TRBV12-4 with TRBJ1-2; 7 bases are shared with TRBD1. There are 13 residues in the CDR3. Germline trimming cut 5 bases from V and 2 bases from J; bases unmatched to any gene: 2. For the CDR3, the DNA is TGTGCCAGCAGTCGGGACAGCAACTATGGCTACACCTTC. Encoded protein: CASSRDSNYGYTF.